Shown below are 17 T cell receptor beta chains from a single sample sequenced in a study of human T cells and chemical hapten exposure. Time point meaning: pre-sensitization, week 0. The treatment is: therapeutic diphenylcyclopropenone sensitization with weekly scalp DPC. MiXCR, run by TCRdb on the RACE reads, gives a single entry per CDR3 protein. The sample has some 300,000 distinct CDR3 sequences; 4.5% to 5.5% are singletons. The specimen comprised whole blood, sampled in connection with sensitization to the hapten diphenylcyclopropenone (DPC). These receptors were taken from a woman aged 18 to 35 with alopecia areata. Some clones in this sample may be carry-over from other donors' samples.

This clonotype was seen at least ten times. The rearrangement links TRBV12-3 or TRBV12-4 to TRBJ1-4; 7 nucleotides align to TRBD1. The junction had 2 bases not matched to a gene; V was cut back by 3 bases and J by 7 bases. This CDR3 spans 13 amino acids. CDR3 sequence (DNA): TGTGCCAGCAGTTTGTCAGGGGGTGAAAAACTGTTTTTT. Its protein is CASSLSGGEKLFF.

This clonotype showed up many times. The rearrangement uses TRBV28 and TRBJ1-6, with D possibly TRBD1 on 5 matching bases. The CDR3 is 16 amino acids. Trimming shortened V by 5 bases and J by 7 bases, and 18 bases separated the two germline ends. Germline loops: CDR1 MDHEN, CDR2 SYDVKM. CDR3 residues: CASSLARAGRNSPLHF. Here the CDR3 DNA reads TGTGCCAGCAGTCTTGCCAGGGCTGGCCGGAATTCACCCCTCCACTTT.

The sample holds many counts of this clonotype. The chain uses TRBV10-3 and TRBJ1-1, with TRBD1 as a possible D gene (6 bases). The CDR3 has 13 residues. CDR1 ENHRY and CDR2 SYGVKD come from the germline V gene. The CDR3 bases are TGTGTCACGCGACAGGACATGAACACTGAAGCTTTCTTT. It translates to CVTRQDMNTEAFF.

This chain uses TRBV9 with TRBJ2-3; 11 nucleotides match TRBD2. The trim removed 2 bases at V and 3 bases at J, leaving 2 bases unmatched. Germline V lookup: CDR1 SGDLS, CDR2 YYNGEE. The CDR3 is 15 amino acids. CDR3 protein: CASSVWTSGTDTQYF. Here the CDR3 DNA reads TGTGCCAGCAGCGTCTGGACTAGCGGGACAGATACGCAGTATTTT.

This clonotype was seen only a few times. This rearrangement joins TRBV5-1 to TRBJ2-1, with D perhaps TRBD1 or TRBD2 (5 bases each). From germline, CDR1 is SGHRS and CDR2 YFSETQ. V lost 2 bases, J lost 5 bases, and 11 bases lay in between. This CDR3 is built from 14 residues. The CDR3 spells CASSLWDGDNEQFF. DNA for the CDR3: TGCGCCAGCAGCTTATGGGACGGTGACAATGAGCAGTTCTTC. Using reference TRBV5-1 and TRBJ2-1 for the parts outside the CDR3, the full variable domain is KAGVTQTPRYLIKTRGQQVTLSCSPISGHRSVSWYQQTPGQGLQFLFEYFSETQRNKGNFPGRFSGRQFSNSRSEMNVSTLELGDSALYLCASSLWDGDNEQFFGPGTRLTVL.

This clonotype occurred a few times. This sequence joins TRBV4-3 and TRBJ2-2, with D possibly matching TRBD2 (5 bases). Germline V gene data show CDR1 as LGHNA and CDR2 as YSLEER. This CDR3 contains 15 residues. V gave up 1 base and J gave up 6 bases, with 12 bases separating them. The CDR3 bases are TGCGCCAGCAGCCAAGGACTACCCGTGGCCGGGGAGCTGTTTTTT. Translating gives CASSQGLPVAGELFF.

In this sample, this clonotype turned up a few times. This chain links TRBV18 with TRBJ1-1, with 12 positions matching TRBD1. This CDR3 is built from 16 residues. The germline gives CDR1 KGHSH, CDR2 LQKENI. With 2 bases clipped from V and 5 bases from J, the junction kept 6 bases outside the gene matches. CDR3 nucleotides: TGTGCCAGCTCACCAGGGGACAGGGGGCGTTGGACTGAAGCTTTCTTT. Its protein is CASSPGDRGRWTEAFF. Using reference TRBV18 and TRBJ1-1 for the parts outside the CDR3, the full variable domain is NAGVMQNPRHLVRRRGQEARLRCSPMKGHSHVYWYRQLPEEGLKFMVYLQKENIIDESGMPKERFSAEFPKEGPSILRIQQVVRGDSAAYFCASSPGDRGRWTEAFFGQGTRLTVV.

This clonotype was seen a handful of times. This sequence joins TRBV2 and TRBJ2-3; D gene unclear. CDR1 SNHLY and CDR2 FYNNEI come from the germline V gene. The CDR3 runs 11 residues. The V end lost 7 bases, the J end lost 6 bases, and 8 bases lay between the germline ends. CDR3 protein: CASTPADTQYF. The CDR3 DNA follows: TGTGCCAGCACCCCAGCTGATACGCAGTATTTT.

The chain is built from TRBV6-6 and TRBJ1-1, with D unclear. The CDR3 consists of 15 residues. Germline values: CDR1 MNHNY, CDR2 SVGAGI (reference sequence). V shed 0 bases and J shed 6 bases, with 14 bases lying between them. The CDR3 nucleotides are TGTGCCAGCAGTTACTCCACACTCCTTGGGGCTGAAGCTTTCTTT. Encoded protein: CASSYSTLLGAEAFF.

This clonotype has more than one count but fewer than ten. The chain links TRBV7-9 to TRBJ2-5; 7 positions match TRBD1. The CDR3 has 15 amino acids. Losses at the gene ends were 5 bases for V and 2 bases for J; bases not matched to a gene: 8. Germline CDR1 reads SEHNR; CDR2 reads FQNEAQ (reference sequence). In DNA form, the CDR3 reads TGTGCCAGCAGCACCAAGGACAGGTTTCAAGAGACCCAGTACTTC. Translation: CASSTKDRFQETQYF.

The sample holds many counts of this clonotype. V and J are TRBV7-2 and TRBJ2-3; no clear D gene. V shed 1 base and J shed 4 bases, with 9 bases lying between them. The CDR3 is made up of 14 amino acids. CDR1 and CDR2 (germline): SGHTA, FQGNSA. The CDR3 loop is CASSLDQNPDTQYF. CDR3 bases: TGTGCCAGCAGCTTAGACCAGAATCCAGATACGCAGTATTTT.

In its sample, this clonotype was seen many times. This chain joins TRBV7-8 and TRBJ2-3; the match to TRBD2 covers 10 bases. CDR3 length: 15 amino acids. CDR1 and CDR2 (germline): SGHVS, FQNEAQ. The V and J ends lost 3 bases and 5 bases, in that order; junction bases with no gene match: 5. As DNA, the CDR3 is TGTGCCAGCAGCTTGCTAGCGGGGGTCGGAGATACGCAGTATTTT. As protein: CASSLLAGVGDTQYF.

Only a few counts were recorded for this clonotype. The chain has TRBV6-1 and TRBJ1-5, with no clear D. The germline CDR1 and CDR2 sequences are MNHNS and SASEGT. There are 16 residues in the CDR3. V was clipped by 0 bases and J by 3 bases, with 12 bases between them. The CDR3 bases are TGTGCCAGCAGTGAAGCAGGCAGATCTACCAATCAGCCCCAGCATTTT. It encodes CASSEAGRSTNQPQHF.

The rearrangement links TRBV4-1 to TRBJ1-1, with TRBD1 as a possible D gene (5 bases). CDR3 size: 15 residues. The germline gives CDR1 MGHRA, CDR2 YSYEKL. The germline V and J ends were trimmed by 2 bases and 0 bases, with 10 bases remaining between them. The CDR3, as DNA: TGCGCCAGCAGCCAATATTACAGGATGAACACTGAAGCTTTCTTT. Encoded protein: CASSQYYRMNTEAFF.

This clonotype appeared a few times. J is TRBJ2-1 and V is TRBV7-9, with 10 nucleotides matching TRBD2. The CDR3 has 16 amino acids. Germline loops: CDR1 SEHNR, CDR2 FQNEAQ (reference sequence). Trimming removed 5 bases from V and 8 bases from J; junction bases left unmatched: 12. The chain's CDR3 is CASSPRASGGSDEQFF. CDR3 DNA sequence: TGTGCCAGCAGCCCTAGGGCTAGCGGGGGAAGCGATGAGCAGTTCTTC.

This clonotype was observed at least ten times. The CDR3: CASSLYHGQGPDIQYF. The CDR3 DNA reads TGTGCCAGCAGCTTATACCACGGACAGGGGCCGGACATTCAGTACTTC. J is TRBJ2-4 and V is TRBV7-8, with TRBD1 matching over 9 bases. J was trimmed by 8 bases and V by 2 bases; bases with no gene match: 10. Germline V gene sequence: CDR1 SGHVS, CDR2 FQNEAQ. This CDR3 has 16 residues.

The genes are TRBV6-1 and TRBJ2-3; 12 nucleotides agree with TRBD2. V shed 6 bases and J 0 bases; nucleotides not matched to a gene: 4. From germline, CDR1 is MNHNS and CDR2 SASEGT. The CDR3 spans 16 residues. The CDR3 coding sequence is TGTGCCAGCAGGGGACTAGCGGGCCCTAGCACAGATACGCAGTATTTT. This sequence encodes CASRGLAGPSTDTQYF.